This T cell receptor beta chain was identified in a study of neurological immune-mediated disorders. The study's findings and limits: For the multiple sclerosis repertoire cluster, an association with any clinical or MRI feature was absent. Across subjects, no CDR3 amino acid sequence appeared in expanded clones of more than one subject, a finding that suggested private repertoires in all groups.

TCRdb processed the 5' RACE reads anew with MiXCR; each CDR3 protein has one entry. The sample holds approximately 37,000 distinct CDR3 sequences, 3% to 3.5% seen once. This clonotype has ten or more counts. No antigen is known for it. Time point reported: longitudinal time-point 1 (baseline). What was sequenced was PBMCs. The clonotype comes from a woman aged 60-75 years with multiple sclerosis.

CDR3 nucleotides: TGTGCCAGCAGTTTATCAGGGAAGGGTGGCTACACCTTC. It specifies CASSLSGKGGYTF. This chain joins TRBV12-3 or TRBV12-4 and TRBJ1-2; D might be TRBD1 (5 bases). Between the trimmed V and J ends, which lost 2 bases and 7 bases, there was a span of 11 bases. There are 13 residues in the CDR3.